This T cell receptor (beta chain) originates from a study of metastatic and nonmetastatic thyroid tumors. TCRdb re-called the PCR reads with MiXCR. The profile shows 15,000 to 20,000 clones, about 15% of them singletons. By sample fraction, this clone is medium-sized. Germline CDR1 is MGHDK and CDR2 is SYGVNS. V was cut by 4 bases and J by 0 bases, with 13 bases left in between. The CDR3 has 16 residues. All patients reached thyroid surgery having received no treatment beforehand. The origin of this receptor is a female donor with papillary thyroid cancer or a benign thyroid nodule (not recorded which). Some clones in this sample may be carry-over from other donors' samples. The sequencing sample was made of blood. The V call is TRBV25-1, the J call TRBJ2-1; possibly TRBD1 or TRBD2 for D (6 bases each). The CDR3 sequence: CASSGSGGLSYNEQFF. In DNA form, the CDR3 reads TGTGCCAGCAGTGGCTCCGGGGGCCTCTCCTACAATGAGCAGTTCTTC.